What follows is one T cell receptor beta chain and its context. The antigen remains undetermined. The entry originates in a study of metastatic and nonmetastatic thyroid tumors. Study-wide background: Repertoires were compared across blood and tumor or nodule tissue from malignant and benign thyroid patients.

Original processing methods: The study built a papillary thyroid cancer distant-metastasis classifier from CDR3 differences across clinicopathological groups. Using MiXCR, TCRdb reanalyzed the PCR reads. The authors' filters were not applied to this entry. The table has roughly 46,000 clones, 20% to 25% seen once. Each patient went into thyroid surgery without having received any treatment. Study findings and constraints: Benign nodules reportedly had significantly lower TCR beta diversity than malignant thyroid tumors in blood and tumor.

CDR3 length: 13 amino acids. CDR1 is MNHEY, CDR2 SMNVEV, per germline (reference sequence). Between the trimmed V and J ends, which lost 5 bases and 7 bases, there was a span of 15 bases. This clonotype was sampled from a male donor with papillary thyroid cancer or a benign thyroid nodule (not recorded which). Some clones in this sample may be carry-over from other donors' samples. This chain uses TRBV27 with TRBJ2-7; D perhaps matches TRBD2 (6 bases). Sequenced input: blood. CDR3 sequence reads: CASSVRRAGEQYF. The CDR3 DNA reads TGTGCCAGCAGTGTCAGGAGGGCGGGTGAGCAGTACTTC.